The rows below give T cell receptor beta chains drawn from one sample of a study of neoadjuvant anti-PD-1 for oral cavity cancer. Assay: immunoSEQ multiplex PCR; the TCRdb copy retains only in-frame clones and omits some. There are around 5,300 clones in the sample; approximately 58% occur only once, and just over 7% lies in the top ten. This specimen consisted of tumor tissue, obtained after nivolumab (anti-PD-1) treatment. These receptors were collected from a person aged 35-79 years with oral cavity squamous cell carcinoma. The CDR3 runs from the conserved cysteine through the conserved F or W. D genes are given only for firm matches. Size is omitted from some rows. Given values are once, few, many or a class for expanded clones.

v_call	j_call	d_call	clone_size	cdr3_nt	cdr3_aa
TRBV2	TRBJ1-5	-	few	TGTGCCAGCAACGTGGATGGAAATCAGCCCCAGCATTTT	CASNVDGNQPQHF
TRBV4-2	TRBJ2-2	TRBD1	-	TGTGCCAGCAGGATGACAGGGGGCAACACCGGGGAGCTGTTTTTT	CASRMTGGNTGELFF
TRBV5-4	TRBJ2-2	-	few	TGTGCGCTCCGCTCTGTCGTTTCCGGGGAGCTGTTTTTT	CALRSVVSGELFF
TRBV7-4	TRBJ1-2	TRBD1	once	TGTGCCAGCAGCTGCAGATTGGGACAGTGGAGATGGAGAGGCTACACCTTC	CASSCRLGQWRWRGYTF
TRBV28	TRBJ2-7	-	-	TGTGCCAGCAGTCCACAGGGTTGGGACGAGCAGTACTTC	CASSPQGWDEQYF
TRBV10-1	TRBJ2-1	TRBD1	-	TGCGCCAGCAGTGATAGTCTGGGGACAGGAGAAGTGAATGAGCAGTTCTTC	CASSDSLGTGEVNEQFF
TRBV7-9	TRBJ2-1	TRBD2	-	TGTGCCAGCAGCTTAGCTAGCGGGGGGGACAATGAGCAGTTCTTC	CASSLASGGDNEQFF
TRBV14	TRBJ1-5	-	few	TGTGCCAGCAGCCGGAAAAGCAATCAGCCCCAGCATTTT	CASSRKSNQPQHF
TRBV18	TRBJ2-1	-	once	TGTGCCAGCTCATTGACCCGCGGAGAGAAGCAGTTCTTC	CASSLTRGEKQFF
TRBV2	TRBJ2-1	-	once	TGTGCCAGCAGTGAAAACTATTCCTACAATGAGCAGTTCTTC	CASSENYSYNEQFF
TRBV11-1	TRBJ1-2	-	-	TGTGCCAGCAGCTTAGCTGGTTCCAACTATGGCTACACCTTC	CASSLAGSNYGYTF
TRBV10-1	TRBJ1-1	TRBD1	few	TGCGCCAGCAGTGAGACAGGGGGCGGTACTGAAGCTTTCTTT	CASSETGGGTEAFF
TRBV30	TRBJ2-3	TRBD2	-	TGTGCCTATACTAGCGGGAGTGGAGATACGCAGTATTTT	CAYTSGSGDTQYF
TRBV28	TRBJ1-4	-	-	TGTGCCAGCAGTTTCCTGGGTGATGAAAAACTGTTTTTT	CASSFLGDEKLFF
TRBV11-2	TRBJ2-3	TRBD2	-	TGTGCCAGCAGCTGGGAGCCAGCGGGGGGGTACACAGATACGCAGTATTTT	CASSWEPAGGYTDTQYF
TRBV9	TRBJ2-1	-	few	TGTGCCAGCAGCGCTGGCGTCTACAATGAGCAGTTCTTC	CASSAGVYNEQFF
TRBV29-1	TRBJ2-5	-	-	TGCAGCGTTGTGAGGGTGGGGGAGACCCAGTACTTC	CSVVRVGETQYF
TRBV11-2	TRBJ2-7	-	-	TGTGCCAGCAGCTTAATGGCCAGGGTCACTTCCTACGAGCAGTACTTC	CASSLMARVTSYEQYF
TRBV7-9	TRBJ2-7	TRBD1	-	TGTGCCAGCAGCTCATTACAGGGGGCGGGCTCCTACGAGCAGTACTTC	CASSSLQGAGSYEQYF
TRBV6-5	TRBJ1-2	TRBD1	few	TGTGCCAGCAGGGTCACAGGGGGCAAGGGAGGCTACACCTTC	CASRVTGGKGGYTF
TRBV7-9	TRBJ2-3	-	-	TGTGCCAGCAGCTTAGGGCGGCAAAGGGACGATACGCAGTATTTT	CASSLGRQRDDTQYF
TRBV6-1	TRBJ1-1	-	-	TGTGCCAGCAGTGTGCGGGATCAGAACACTGAAGCTTTCTTT	CASSVRDQNTEAFF
TRBV7-6	TRBJ2-1	-	-	TGTGCCAGCAGCTTAGCCTGGGAGCAGTTCTTC	CASSLAWEQFF